The subject of this entry is one T cell receptor beta chain. Its antigen remains unknown. These data originate in a study of shared clonotypes between healthy human individuals. Study background: Used for every donor were three CD4 naive, three CD4 memory, two CD8 naive and one CD8 memory plate. Study results and caveats: Sample collection involved blood only; tissue repertoires are likely different.

The genomic DNA of each subset was split evenly across several immunoSEQ plates. Authors' data handling: Filtering differed since immunoSEQ provided only junctions, with no quality scores. Assay used: immunoSEQ multiplex PCR; TCRdb lists only in-frame clones, some missing. That table supplies the V and J calls and clone size; D and trimming were determined from the DNA. The sample has approximately 2.5 million clones, 85% to 95% seen once. The germline V gene encodes CDR1 ENHRY and CDR2 SYGVKD. The CDR3 contains 14 residues. Trimming shortened V by 7 bases and J by 0 bases, and 10 bases separated the two germline ends.

This receptor was identified in a man aged 18 to 30 in good health. V is TRBV10-3 and J is TRBJ1-3; D is unresolved. The specimen was naive CD4+ T cells sorted from blood. As for subset: CD45RA+ positively selected. CDR3 sequence: CAIIPDPSGNTIYF. Here the CDR3 DNA reads TGTGCCATCATCCCGGATCCCTCTGGAAACACCATATATTTT.